Below, 17 T cell receptor beta chains from the same sample are listed, as sequenced in a study of control samples from healthy donors and cancer patients. The method was immunoSEQ multiplex PCR; TCRdb's version includes in-frame clones alone and lacks a portion of them. The sample carries about 140,000 clones, more than 90% recorded once. Sequences were obtained from blood. Receptor source: a man aged 25-45 years in good health.

The CDR3 reads CASSLSSAPPYYGYTF. The CDR3 DNA is TGTGCCAGCAGTTTATCATCGGCACCTCCTTACTATGGCTACACCTTC. The genes are TRBV27 and TRBJ1-2; unclear D gene. The length of the CDR3 is 16 residues. Germline V gene data show CDR1 as MNHEY and CDR2 as SMNVEV (reference sequence). The V end was cut by 0 bases, the J end by 3 bases, with 14 bases between.

The gene calls are TRBV25-1 and TRBJ1-4; no clear D. The CDR3 spans 16 residues. Germline V lookup: CDR1 MGHDK, CDR2 SYGVNS. Trimming stripped 2 bases from V and 8 bases from J, with 18 bases between. The CDR3 reads CASSEKPPGRREKLFF. The CDR3 coding sequence is TGTGCCAGCAGTGAAAAACCCCCGGGTCGCCGGGAAAAACTGTTTTTT.

The chain has TRBV27 and TRBJ1-2; possible D gene TRBD1, 6 bases. CDR3 length: 14 residues. CDR1 and CDR2 (germline): MNHEY, SMNVEV (reference sequence). The V end was cut by 4 bases, the J end by 8 bases, with 17 bases between. The CDR3 protein is CASSSQQGKGGYTF. The CDR3 DNA follows: TGTGCCAGCAGTTCACAACAGGGAAAGGGAGGCTACACCTTC.

J is TRBJ2-2 and V is TRBV3-1 (or the pseudogene TRBV3-2), with 7 bases identical to TRBD2. Trimming removed 2 bases from V and 7 bases from J; junction bases left unmatched: 4. This CDR3 region has 14 residues. Germline-derived CDR1 and CDR2 are LGHDT and YNNKEL (reference sequence). DNA for the CDR3: TGTGCCAGCAGCCAATGGGGGGGAGGCGGGGAGCTGTTTTTT. Residues: CASSQWGGGGELFF.

The rearrangement uses TRBV28 and TRBJ2-5; 7 nucleotides agree with TRBD2. J gave up 1 base and V 4 bases, and 9 bases lay outside the gene matches. The germline CDR1 and CDR2 sequences are MDHEN and SYDVKM. This CDR3 is built from 16 residues. The CDR3 DNA sequence: TGTGCCAGCAGTTATGGGAGGGCCAGCGGCCAAGAGACCCAGTACTTC. Translation gives CASSYGRASGQETQYF.

V and J are TRBV5-4 and TRBJ1-2, with a weak D call TRBD1 (5 bases). Between the trimmed V and J ends, which lost 0 bases and 3 bases, there was a span of 12 bases. Germline CDR1 and CDR2: SGHNT and YYREEE (reference sequence). The CDR3 extends over 15 amino acids. The CDR3 DNA is TGTGCCAGCAGCTTGGTGTGGGGAGGGGACTATGGCTACACCTTC. Translated: CASSLVWGGDYGYTF. Full variable domain (rest looked up from reference TRBV5-4 and TRBJ1-2): ETGVTQSPTHLIKTRGQQVTLRCSSQSGHNTVSWYQQALGQGPQFIFQYYREEENGRGNFPPRFSGLQFPNYSSELNVNALELDDSALYLCASSLVWGGDYGYTFGSGTRLTVV.

V and J are TRBV27 and TRBJ2-1; D gene unclear. The CDR3 sequence is 13 residues long. The germline V gene has CDR1 MNHEY and CDR2 SMNVEV (reference sequence). Deletions cut 0 bases from V and 5 bases from J, with 5 bases between. CDR3 loop: CASSLSGNNEQFF. The CDR3 DNA is TGTGCCAGCAGTTTATCCGGAAACAATGAGCAGTTCTTC.

This clone has at least ten counts. The V gene is TRBV29-1, the J gene TRBJ1-4; 9 bases fit TRBD1. CDR3 length: 18 residues. Trimming cost V 0 bases and J 8 bases; bases outside gene matches: 16. CDR1 is SQVTM, CDR2 ANQGSEA, per germline. CDR3 coding DNA: TGCAGCGTTGAAGATCCATACCACGGGGACAGGGATATCGAAAAACTGTTTTTT. It codes for CSVEDPYHGDRDIEKLFF.

The chain has TRBV7-2 and TRBJ2-7; D remains ambiguous. CDR3 length: 13 residues. Trimming removed 2 bases at V and 1 base at J, with 6 bases between. Germline V lookup: CDR1 SGHTA, CDR2 FQGNSA. CDR3 nucleotide sequence: TGTGCCAGCAGCTTAAGGCAGTCCTACGAGCAGTACTTC. Amino acids: CASSLRQSYEQYF.

The chain is built from TRBV11-3 and TRBJ2-5; 8 nucleotides agree with TRBD2. The germline V gene has CDR1 SGHNT and CDR2 YENEEA. The ends lost 5 bases at V and 5 bases at J; junction bases unmatched: 13. The CDR3 loop spans 16 amino acids. This CDR3 reads CASSQGSGTRGETQYF. The CDR3 nucleotides are TGTGCCAGCAGCCAAGGATCGGGGACTAGGGGGGAGACCCAGTACTTC. Together with reference TRBV11-3 and TRBJ2-5, the CDR3 gives the full variable domain: EAGVVQSPRYKIIEKKQPVAFWCNPISGHNTLYWYLQNLGQGPELLIRYENEEAVDDSQLPKDRFSAERLKGVDSTLKIQPAELGDSAVYLCASSQGSGTRGETQYFGPGTRLLVL.

J is TRBJ1-5 and V is TRBV28, with D tentatively TRBD1 (6 bases). The CDR3 is 14 residues long. The V gene's germline CDR1 is MDHEN and CDR2 SYDVKM. The CDR3 DNA reads TGTGCTGCAGGCAGGGGCCATAGCAATCAGCCCCAGCATTTT. The encoded protein is CAAGRGHSNQPQHF.

A word on this clone: Other DNA variants within this sample encode the same CDR3. The V and J genes are TRBV7-9 and TRBJ2-5; D ambiguous. Germline loops: CDR1 SEHNR, CDR2 FQNEAQ (reference sequence). The ends were cut back, 3 bases at V and 4 bases at J, with 6 bases in the middle. This CDR3 has 12 residues. The CDR3 reads CASSLVGETQYF. In DNA form, the CDR3 reads TGTGCCAGCAGCTTGGTTGGAGAGACCCAGTACTTC.

The rearrangement links TRBV27 to TRBJ1-1; no definite D call. From germline, CDR1 is MNHEY and CDR2 SMNVEV (reference sequence). V was cut by 4 bases and J by 1 base, with 13 bases left in between. This CDR3 spans 15 amino acids. The CDR3 sequence is CASSSDPEGNTEAFF. CDR3 DNA sequence: TGTGCCAGCAGTTCAGACCCGGAGGGGAACACTGAAGCTTTCTTT.

V usage is TRBV28 and J usage is TRBJ1-2; 9 bases are a match to TRBD1. This CDR3 contains 17 residues. Germline V gene lookup returns CDR1 MDHEN and CDR2 SYDVKM. With 5 bases clipped from V and 5 bases from J, the junction kept 15 bases outside the gene matches. In DNA, the CDR3 is TGTGCCAGCAGTCTGGCCCTAACAGGGGGCGCGGCATATGGCTACACCTTC. Its protein is CASSLALTGGAAYGYTF.

This rearrangement joins TRBV19 to TRBJ1-6, with 12 bases aligning to TRBD1. Germline V gives CDR1 LNHDA, CDR2 SQIVND (reference sequence). The trim removed 7 bases at V and 7 bases at J, leaving 14 bases unmatched. The CDR3 extends over 18 amino acids. CDR3 DNA sequence: TGTGCCAGTACCTTCGGGACAGGGGGCCTCGGTTTCAATTCACCCCTCCACTTT. This gives the protein CASTFGTGGLGFNSPLHF.

The chain is built from TRBV5-6 and TRBJ1-1; TRBD1 might be the D (6 bases). Trimming took 0 bases from V and 4 from J, leaving 13 bases between them. Germline loops: CDR1 SGHDT, CDR2 YYEEEE. The CDR3 totals 15 residues. The CDR3 coding sequence is TGTGCCAGCAGCTTGGTGGGCCCAGGGGCCACTGAAGCTTTCTTT. Its protein is CASSLVGPGATEAFF.

The J gene is TRBJ2-1, the V gene TRBV7-9; D remains unclear. This CDR3 has 12 residues. The germline CDR1 and CDR2 sequences are SEHNR and FQNEAQ (reference sequence). V lost 0 bases and J lost 5, with 2 bases in between. In nucleotides, the CDR3 is TGTGCCAGCAGCTTAGCCGACAATGAGCAGTTCTTC. Translation gives CASSLADNEQFF.